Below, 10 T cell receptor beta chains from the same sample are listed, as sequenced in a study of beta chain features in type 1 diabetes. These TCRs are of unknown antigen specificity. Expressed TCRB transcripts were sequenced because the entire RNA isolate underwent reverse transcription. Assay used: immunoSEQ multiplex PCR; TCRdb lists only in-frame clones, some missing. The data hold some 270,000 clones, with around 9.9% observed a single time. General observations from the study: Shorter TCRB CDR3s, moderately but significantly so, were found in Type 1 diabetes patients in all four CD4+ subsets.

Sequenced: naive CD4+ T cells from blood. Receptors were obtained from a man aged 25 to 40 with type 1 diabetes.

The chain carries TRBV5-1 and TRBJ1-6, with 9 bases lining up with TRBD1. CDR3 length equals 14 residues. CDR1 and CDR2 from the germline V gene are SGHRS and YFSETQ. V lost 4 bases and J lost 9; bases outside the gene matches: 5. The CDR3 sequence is CASSPGQGSSPLHF. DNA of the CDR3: TGCGCCAGCAGCCCGGGACAGGGCAGTTCACCCCTCCACTTT.

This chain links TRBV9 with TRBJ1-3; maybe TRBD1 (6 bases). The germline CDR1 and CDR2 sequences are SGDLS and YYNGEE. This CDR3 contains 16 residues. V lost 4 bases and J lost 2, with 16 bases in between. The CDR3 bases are TGTGCCAGCAGCTCCCACCCTAAGGGGGCTGGAAACACCATATATTTT. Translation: CASSSHPKGAGNTIYF.

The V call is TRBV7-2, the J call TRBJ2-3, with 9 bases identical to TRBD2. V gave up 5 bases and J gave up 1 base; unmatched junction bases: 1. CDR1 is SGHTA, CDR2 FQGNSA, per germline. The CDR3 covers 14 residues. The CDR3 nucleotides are TGTGCCAGCAGCCGGACTAGCGGCACAGATACGCAGTATTTT. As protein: CASSRTSGTDTQYF.

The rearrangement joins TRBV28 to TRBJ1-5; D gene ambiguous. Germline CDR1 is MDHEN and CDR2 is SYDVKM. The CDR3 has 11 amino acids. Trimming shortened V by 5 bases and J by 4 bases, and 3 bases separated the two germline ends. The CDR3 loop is CASSHNQPQHF. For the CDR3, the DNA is TGTGCCAGCAGTCATAATCAGCCCCAGCATTTT.

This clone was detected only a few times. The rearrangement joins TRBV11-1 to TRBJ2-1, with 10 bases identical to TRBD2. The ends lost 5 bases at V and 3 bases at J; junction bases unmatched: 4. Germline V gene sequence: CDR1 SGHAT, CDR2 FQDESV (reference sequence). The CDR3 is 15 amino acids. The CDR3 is CASSITSGVYNEQFF. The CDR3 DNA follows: TGTGCCAGCAGCATCACTAGCGGGGTCTACAATGAGCAGTTCTTC.

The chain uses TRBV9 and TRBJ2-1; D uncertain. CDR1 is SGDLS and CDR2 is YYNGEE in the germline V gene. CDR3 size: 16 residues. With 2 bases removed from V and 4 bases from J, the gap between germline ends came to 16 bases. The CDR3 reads CASSVFSPAAYNEQFF. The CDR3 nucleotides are TGTGCCAGCAGCGTTTTCTCCCCCGCGGCGTACAATGAGCAGTTCTTC.

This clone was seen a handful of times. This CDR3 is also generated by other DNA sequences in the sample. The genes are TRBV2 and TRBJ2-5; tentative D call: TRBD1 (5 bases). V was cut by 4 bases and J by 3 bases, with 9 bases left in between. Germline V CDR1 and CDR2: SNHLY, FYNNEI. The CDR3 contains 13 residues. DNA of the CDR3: TGTGCCAGCAGTGTAGGCAGGGAAGAGACCCAGTACTTC. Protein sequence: CASSVGREETQYF.

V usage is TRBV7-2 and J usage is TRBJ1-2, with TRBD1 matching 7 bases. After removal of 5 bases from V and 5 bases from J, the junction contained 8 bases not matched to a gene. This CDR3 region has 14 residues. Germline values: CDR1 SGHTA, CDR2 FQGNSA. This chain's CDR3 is CASSPRTTGYGYTF. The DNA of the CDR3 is TGTGCCAGCAGCCCACGAACGACAGGGTATGGCTACACCTTC.

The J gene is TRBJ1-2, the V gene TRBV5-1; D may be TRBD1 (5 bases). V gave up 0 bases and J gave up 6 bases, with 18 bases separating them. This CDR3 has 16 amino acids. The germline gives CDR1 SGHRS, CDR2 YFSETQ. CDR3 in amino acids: CASSLDRRQGKDGYTF. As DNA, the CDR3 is TGCGCCAGCAGCTTGGACAGGCGTCAGGGCAAGGATGGCTACACCTTC.

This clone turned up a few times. In DNA, the CDR3 is TGTGCCAGCAGTTTACGCGGACTAGATAAATACTTC. Amino acids: CASSLRGLDKYF. The V call is TRBV28, the J call TRBJ2-7, with 7 nucleotides matching TRBD2. The V and J ends lost 2 bases and 13 bases, in that order; junction bases with no gene match: 8. The germline gives CDR1 MDHEN, CDR2 SYDVKM. This CDR3 has 12 amino acids. Together with reference TRBV28 and TRBJ2-7, the CDR3 gives the full variable domain: DVKVTQSSRYLVKRTGEKVFLECVQDMDHENMFWYRQDPGLGLRLIYFSYDVKMKEKGDIPEGYSVSREKKERFSLILESASTNQTSMYLCASSLRGLDKYFGPGTRLTVT.